This passage covers 29 T cell receptor beta chains from one sample sequenced in a study of post-analysis software for immune sequencing data. Their antigens remain unidentified. TCR beta cDNA libraries had unique molecular identifiers. TCRdb reanalysed the PCR reads using MiXCR and keeps one entry per CDR3 protein. The sample yields roughly 430,000 distinct CDR3 sequences, about 39% seen once. Study-wide results and limits: Patients had higher frequencies than controls of roughly 5 TRBV segments, including TRBV5-6, TRBV5-1 and TRBV20-1.

The specimen was blood. These receptors were obtained from a girl aged 2 to 9 with multiple sclerosis.

CDR3 region: CASSQDYAGFGTDTQYF. The CDR3 nucleotides are TGTGCCAGCAGCCAAGATTACGCGGGATTTGGCACAGATACGCAGTATTTT. The chain combines TRBV14 with TRBJ2-3; tentative D call: TRBD2 (6 bases). Trimming removed 0 bases at V and 1 base at J, with 14 bases between. The CDR3 has 17 amino acids. From germline, CDR1 is SGHDN and CDR2 FVKESK.

A single count supports this clonotype. The gene calls are TRBV10-1 and TRBJ2-3; D is unresolved. V lost 6 bases and J 6 bases, leaving 10 bases between the germline ends. This CDR3 contains 12 residues. Germline CDR1 is WNHNN and CDR2 is SYGVQD (reference sequence). CDR3 nucleotides: TGCGCCAGCAGCGGCGGCTGGGATACGCAGTATTTT. As protein: CASSGGWDTQYF.

This clonotype was seen only a few times. This sequence joins TRBV25-1 and TRBJ1-2; 7 nucleotides match TRBD1. J was trimmed by 1 base and V by 6 bases; bases with no gene match: 8. Germline-derived CDR1 and CDR2 are MGHDK and SYGVNS. The CDR3 runs 15 residues. The CDR3 nucleotides are TGTGCCAGCAGGGACTCAGGGGGAGGTAACTATGGCTACACCTTC. It encodes CASRDSGGGNYGYTF.

The J gene is TRBJ2-7, the V gene TRBV20-1; 10 bases are shared with TRBD1. Germline CDR1 is DFQATT and CDR2 is SNEGSKA (reference sequence). The V gene end was trimmed by 0 bases and the J gene end by 3 bases; junction bases not matched to a gene: 11. The CDR3 consists of 17 residues. The CDR3 DNA follows: TGCAGTGCTAGAGATGTTTCGGGACAGGGGCCCCTCTACGAGCAGTACTTC. This gives the protein CSARDVSGQGPLYEQYF.

This clonotype has a handful of counts. J is TRBJ2-7 and V is TRBV5-6; D gene ambiguous. This CDR3 region has 14 residues. The germline V and J ends were trimmed by 2 bases and 0 bases, with 9 bases remaining between them. The germline V gene encodes CDR1 SGHDT and CDR2 YYEEEE. DNA of the CDR3: TGTGCCAGCAGCTTCCCGCCCAGCTCCTACGAGCAGTACTTC. Its translation is CASSFPPSSYEQYF.

Only a few counts were recorded for this clonotype. The chain employs TRBV6-2 or TRBV6-3 and TRBJ1-5; D remains ambiguous. CDR3 size: 14 residues. Germline-derived CDR1 and CDR2 are MNHEY and SVGEGT. The V gene lost 3 bases and the J gene lost 7 bases, with 13 bases spanning the gap. In DNA form, the CDR3 reads TGTGCCAGCAGTTATCCCGACATGGGACAGCCCCAGCATTTT. It encodes CASSYPDMGQPQHF.

This clonotype was found a few times. V and J are TRBV9 and TRBJ2-1; 8 bases map to TRBD2. CDR1 and CDR2 (germline): SGDLS, YYNGEE. Trimming at V came to 4 bases and at J to 5 bases, leaving 5 bases not matched to a gene. The CDR3 is 14 residues long. The CDR3 coding sequence is TGTGCCAGCAGCATTTTCGGGGGGGACAATGAGCAGTTCTTC. It is translated as CASSIFGGDNEQFF. Full variable domain (remainder filled in from reference TRBV9 and TRBJ2-1): DSGVTQTPKHLITATGQRVTLRCSPRSGDLSVYWYQQSLDQGLQFLIQYYNGEERAKGNILERFSAQQFPDLHSELNLSSLELGDSALYFCASSIFGGDNEQFFGPGTRLTVL.

The rearrangement uses TRBV12-3 or TRBV12-4 and TRBJ2-5, with D unclear. There are 13 residues in the CDR3. V was trimmed by 2 bases and J by 7 bases, leaving 11 bases between them. DNA of the CDR3: TGTGCCAGCAGTTTAAGGTTGTCGGGGACCCAGTACTTC. Residues: CASSLRLSGTQYF.

This clonotype came up many times. CDR3 bases: TGTGCCAGCAGCTTATCCCAAGGGGGGGAGACCCAGTACTTC. Translation: CASSLSQGGETQYF. The V and J genes are TRBV11-1 and TRBJ2-5; D is tentatively TRBD1 or TRBD2 (6 bases each). Trimming took 2 bases from V and 5 from J, leaving 12 bases between them. The length of the CDR3 is 14 residues. Germline V gene sequence: CDR1 SGHAT, CDR2 FQDESV (reference sequence).

The table lists this clonotype with a few counts. The genes are TRBV29-1 and TRBJ1-1; D unresolved. The germline V gene has CDR1 SQVTM and CDR2 ANQGSEA. V was pared by 7 bases and J by 1 base, with 13 bases between. This CDR3 comprises 13 residues. DNA for the CDR3: TGCAGCGCCGAACCGACGGGGAACACTGAAGCTTTCTTT. Its protein is CSAEPTGNTEAFF.

The rearrangement joins TRBV3-1 to TRBJ1-2, with 7 bases matching TRBD1. V lost 1 base, J lost 7 bases, and 12 bases stayed unmatched. The CDR3 consists of 16 residues. Germline CDR1 and CDR2: LGHDT and YNNKEL (reference sequence). The CDR3 spells CASSQAGDRDGGGYTF. The CDR3 DNA is TGTGCCAGCAGCCAAGCGGGAGACAGGGACGGCGGTGGCTACACCTTC.

This clonotype was seen a handful of times. The chain recombines TRBV21-1 with TRBJ2-4; the table's D call, TRBD1, has no DNA check behind it. The J call could be wrong; TRBJ2-7 is a better fit for the DNA end. TRBV21-1 is classified as a pseudogene. CDR3 size: 15 residues. The CDR3, as DNA: TGTGCCAGCAGCAAAGGGGTCTATGCAGGGCACGAGCAGTACTTC. As protein: CASSKGVYAGHEQYF.

This clonotype was picked up a small number of times. The rearrangement joins TRBV29-1 to TRBJ2-5; D is unresolved. Germline loops: CDR1 SQVTM, CDR2 ANQGSEA. V lost 1 base, J lost 7 bases, and 16 bases lay in between. The CDR3 runs 14 residues. CDR3 nucleotide sequence: TGCAGCGTTGAAGCCACGTCTTCGACGGGGACCCAGTACTTC. This translates into CSVEATSSTGTQYF.

The V call is TRBV5-1, the J call TRBJ2-7, with 8 bases fitting TRBD1. The germline V gene encodes CDR1 SGHRS and CDR2 YFSETQ. J lost 5 bases, V lost 3 bases, and 7 bases had no gene match. This CDR3 region has 14 residues. CDR3 in amino acids: CASSSVGQGDEQYF. The CDR3 nucleotides read TGCGCCAGCAGCTCCGTTGGACAGGGCGACGAGCAGTACTTC.

The chain joins TRBV29-1 to TRBJ1-2; the match to TRBD1 covers 10 bases. After removal of 7 bases from V and 1 base from J, the junction contained 6 bases not matched to a gene. In germline, CDR1 is SQVTM, CDR2 ANQGSEA. The CDR3 is 14 residues long. CDR3 in amino acids: CSAPGTGVNYGYTF. CDR3 nucleotide sequence: TGCAGCGCGCCCGGGACAGGGGTTAACTATGGCTACACCTTC.

V is TRBV4-1 and J is TRBJ2-5; D is perhaps TRBD1 (6 bases). Germline CDR1 MGHRA, CDR2 YSYEKL. The CDR3 runs to 15 residues. Trimming stripped 1 base from V and 5 bases from J, with 14 bases between. The CDR3 is CASSQGTAGWETQYF. For the CDR3, the DNA is TGCGCCAGCAGCCAAGGGACAGCAGGGTGGGAGACCCAGTACTTC.

The CDR3: CASSTQYGTQETQYF. CDR3 nucleotide sequence: TGTGCCAGCAGCACACAATACGGGACGCAAGAGACCCAGTACTTC. This chain links TRBV7-7 with TRBJ2-4; D is perhaps TRBD1 or TRBD2 (5 bases each). The J call could be wrong; TRBJ2-5 is a better fit for the DNA end. CDR3 length equals 15 residues. Looked up from germline, CDR1 is SSHAT and CDR2 is FNYEAQ (reference sequence).

This clonotype was recorded only once. The DNA of the CDR3 is TGTGCCATCAGTGAGGGACAGATATCCAACACTGAAGCTTTCTTT. Its translation is CAISEGQISNTEAFF. The gene calls are TRBV10-3 and TRBJ1-1; a weak D match, TRBD1 (6 bases). Germline CDR1 reads ENHRY; CDR2 reads SYGVKD. The V end was cut by 2 bases, the J end by 2 bases, with 12 bases between. CDR3 length: 15 amino acids.

V usage is TRBV6-5 and J usage is TRBJ1-2; no firm D call. V was trimmed by 7 bases and J by 2 bases, leaving 8 bases between them. The CDR3 extends over 12 amino acids. CDR1 MNHEY and CDR2 SVGAGI come from the germline V gene. CDR3 DNA: TGTGCCAGCACATCCATAAACTATGGCTACACCTTC. Its translation: CASTSINYGYTF.

The genes are TRBV11-2 and TRBJ2-1; 12 bases line up with TRBD2. The germline V gene encodes CDR1 SGHAT and CDR2 FQNNGV. With V trimmed by 5 bases and J by 7 bases, 6 bases remained unmatched. The CDR3 loop spans 15 amino acids. The CDR3 sequence is CASSGLAGIRNEQFF. Written as DNA, the CDR3 is TGTGCCAGCAGCGGACTAGCGGGAATCCGAAATGAGCAGTTCTTC. The full variable domain, with the rest looked up from reference TRBV11-2 and TRBJ2-1, is EAGVAQSPRYKIIEKRQSVAFWCNPISGHATLYWYQQILGQGPKLLIQFQNNGVVDDSQLPKDRFSAERLKGVDSTLKIQPAKLEDSAVYLCASSGLAGIRNEQFFGPGTRLTVL.

The chain links TRBV7-3 to TRBJ2-1, with TRBD2 identical over 14 bases. The CDR3 runs 17 residues. Germline V gene lookup returns CDR1 SGHTA and CDR2 FQGTGA. V trimming: 5 bases; J trimming: 7 bases; junction bases outside the gene matches: 10. The CDR3 DNA follows: TGTGCCAGCAGCCCCTCGGGACTAGCGGGAGAAGTGAATGAGCAGTTCTTC. Protein product: CASSPSGLAGEVNEQFF. Supplemented by reference TRBV7-3 and TRBJ2-1, the full variable domain reads GAGVSQTPSNKVTEKGKYVELRCDPISGHTALYWYRQSLGQGPEFLIYFQGTGAADDSGLPNDRFFAVRPEGSVSTLKIQRTERGDSAVYLCASSPSGLAGEVNEQFFGPGTRLTVL.

The gene calls are TRBV12-3 or TRBV12-4 and TRBJ1-5, with TRBD1 as a possible D gene (6 bases). V lost 5 bases to trimming and J lost 4 bases, with 15 bases between them. This CDR3 has 15 residues. DNA for the CDR3: TGTGCCAGCAGTGTAACAGGGCCTTCAAATCAGCCCCAGCATTTT. As protein: CASSVTGPSNQPQHF.

CDR3 protein: CASSPGQENTEAFF. The DNA of the CDR3 is TGTGCCAGCAGCCCAGGACAGGAGAACACTGAAGCTTTCTTT. V gene TRBV7-3 combines with J gene TRBJ1-1; TRBD1 aligns across 7 bases. Losses at the gene ends were 5 bases for V and 1 base for J; bases not matched to a gene: 4. Germline V gives CDR1 SGHTA, CDR2 FQGTGA. This CDR3 has 14 residues.

This clonotype was seen only a few times. V usage is TRBV12-3 or TRBV12-4 and J usage is TRBJ2-7; 8 bases are a match to TRBD1. The CDR3 is 15 amino acids. V was clipped by 3 bases and J by 1 base; unmatched bases: 5. The CDR3 region is CASSLGQVYSYEQYF. In nucleotides, the CDR3 is TGTGCCAGCAGTTTGGGACAGGTGTATTCCTACGAGCAGTACTTC.

This clonotype came up a few times. The chain recombines TRBV6-5 with TRBJ2-3, with TRBD1 identical over 7 bases. The V gene end was trimmed by 6 bases and the J gene end by 6 bases; junction bases not matched to a gene: 15. Germline CDR1 is MNHEY and CDR2 is SVGAGI. The CDR3 runs to 16 residues. The DNA of the CDR3 is TGTGCCAGCAGATTAAACATCCTAGGGGGCGGGGATACGCAGTATTTT. Translated, it gives CASRLNILGGGDTQYF.

V gene TRBV28 combines with J gene TRBJ2-7; TRBD2 might be the D (6 bases). The germline CDR1 and CDR2 sequences are MDHEN and SYDVKM. V lost 10 bases to trimming and J lost 7 bases, with 11 bases between them. The CDR3 contains 10 residues. Here the CDR3 reads CATLGGEQYF. The CDR3 nucleotides read TGTGCCACCCTCGGAGGGGAGCAGTACTTC.

The chain joins TRBV6-2 or TRBV6-3 to TRBJ2-1; 12 bases map to TRBD2. This CDR3 has 15 residues. The germline V gene has CDR1 MNHEY and CDR2 SVGEGT. Germline trimming cut 5 bases from V and 7 bases from J; bases unmatched to any gene: 6. DNA for the CDR3: TGTGCCAGCAGTCTAGCGGGAGGGCTCAGTAATGAGCAGTTCTTC. Amino acids: CASSLAGGLSNEQFF.

This clonotype turned up a few times. J is TRBJ2-5 and V is TRBV5-1, with no clear D. Germline V gene data show CDR1 as SGHRS and CDR2 as YFSETQ. V was shortened by 4 bases and J by 4 bases, with 8 bases between the two germline ends. The CDR3 extends over 12 amino acids. CDR3 protein: CASSPKGETQYF. CDR3 DNA: TGCGCCAGCAGCCCCAAGGGAGAGACCCAGTACTTC.

The rearrangement joins TRBV9 to TRBJ2-1; TRBD2 might be the D (6 bases). Gene TRBJ2-7 matches the end of the DNA better, so the J call may be wrong. The CDR3 totals 14 residues. Germline assignment: CDR1 SGDLS and CDR2 YYNGEE. CDR3 loop: CASSVTSSYNEQYF. The CDR3 region has the DNA TGTGCCAGCAGCGTCACTAGCTCCTACAATGAGCAGTACTTC.